This T cell receptor beta chain is from a study of long-term antiretroviral therapy in people with HIV. The assay used was immunoSEQ (version v3.0), run at survey level. Each sample aimed for 40,000-50,000 sequenced T-cell genomes. Method: immunoSEQ multiplex PCR; TCRdb's copy keeps in-frame clones and lacks some. Of about 25,000 clones in the sample, approximately 83% were seen once. Looked up from germline, CDR1 is SEHNR and CDR2 is FQNEAQ (reference sequence). The length of the CDR3 is 13 residues. V was shortened by 0 bases and J by 5 bases, with 4 bases between the two germline ends. Study conclusions and caveats: CDR3 lengths in HIV samples spanned a narrower range than controls.

As for this clone: What it binds is unknown.

This chain uses TRBV7-9 with TRBJ2-2, with unresolved D. The clonotype was recovered from a man aged 50 to 59 with HIV. The sequences come from unsorted PBMCs, collected 1.2 years after starting antiretroviral therapy. The CDR3: CASSLAGTGELFF. CDR3 nucleotide sequence: TGTGCCAGCAGCTTAGCAGGAACCGGGGAGCTGTTTTTT.